This is a list of T cell receptor beta chains from one sample in a study of response to subunit inactivated influenza vaccine. TCRdb reanalysed the RT-PCR reads using MiXCR and keeps one entry per CDR3 protein. The sample shows about half a million distinct CDR3 sequences, about 25% of them seen only once. The sequenced sample was CD4+ T cells sorted from PBMCs, obtained 5 days after vaccination. The receptors here all came from a man aged 45 to 65 who received an inactivated influenza vaccine. CDR3s include the opening cysteine and the closing phenylalanine or tryptophan. The order of the fields is clone size, V gene, D gene, J gene, CDR3 protein, CDR3 DNA. The D gene is left open where the match is weak. Size tells how often a clone was seen (once, few, many) or the class of an expanded clone, and some rows leave it out.

abundance: many; v_gene: TRBV5-1; d_gene: .; j_gene: TRBJ2-3; CDR3aa: CASSLGTLSTDTQYF; CDR3nt: TGCGCCAGCAGCTTGGGGACTCTAAGCACAGATACGCAGTATTTT
abundance: few; v_gene: TRBV24-1; d_gene: TRBD1; j_gene: TRBJ2-3; CDR3aa: CATRGARQGGTADTQYF; CDR3nt: TGTGCCACCAGAGGGGCCCGACAGGGGGGGACAGCAGATACGCAGTATTTT
abundance: .; v_gene: TRBV28; d_gene: TRBD1; j_gene: TRBJ2-7; CDR3aa: CASRTSGQGHLGQYF; CDR3nt: TGTGCCAGCAGAACCTCGGGACAGGGGCATTTGGGGCAGTACTTC
abundance: few; v_gene: TRBV20-1; d_gene: TRBD1; j_gene: TRBJ2-7; CDR3aa: CSAGGQKRLYEQYF; CDR3nt: TGCAGTGCTGGGGGACAGAAGAGACTCTACGAGCAGTACTTC
abundance: .; v_gene: TRBV7-2; d_gene: TRBD1; j_gene: TRBJ1-2; CDR3aa: CASSGTGNDYGYTF; CDR3nt: TGTGCCAGCAGCGGGACAGGGAATGACTATGGCTACACCTTC
abundance: few; v_gene: TRBV20-1; d_gene: TRBD1; j_gene: TRBJ2-1; CDR3aa: CSARPGGAYNEQFF; CDR3nt: TGCAGTGCTAGGCCAGGGGGCGCGTACAATGAGCAGTTCTTC
abundance: .; v_gene: TRBV18; d_gene: TRBD2; j_gene: TRBJ2-3; CDR3aa: CASSLTSGLFTDTQYF; CDR3nt: TGTGCCAGCTCACTCACTAGCGGCCTCTTCACAGATACGCAGTATTTT
abundance: .; v_gene: TRBV18; d_gene: TRBD1; j_gene: TRBJ1-1; CDR3aa: CASSLTPRGANTEAFF; CDR3nt: TGTGCCAGCTCCCTAACCCCCAGGGGGGCGAACACTGAAGCTTTCTTT
abundance: .; v_gene: TRBV7-8; d_gene: TRBD2; j_gene: TRBJ2-7; CDR3aa: CASSAEGLVGEQYF; CDR3nt: TGTGCCAGCAGCGCAGAGGGACTAGTAGGCGAGCAGTACTTC
abundance: .; v_gene: TRBV10-3; d_gene: TRBD1; j_gene: TRBJ2-7; CDR3aa: CATGGQGAYEQYF; CDR3nt: TGTGCCACCGGGGGACAGGGGGCCTACGAGCAGTACTTC
abundance: .; v_gene: TRBV24-1; d_gene: .; j_gene: TRBJ2-7; CDR3aa: CATSDVTVESSYEQYF; CDR3nt: TGTGCCACCAGTGACGTGACAGTGGAAAGCTCCTACGAGCAGTACTTC
abundance: many; v_gene: TRBV20-1; d_gene: .; j_gene: TRBJ1-1; CDR3aa: CSARDTAVEAFF; CDR3nt: TGCAGTGCTAGAGATACGGCGGTTGAAGCTTTCTTT
abundance: .; v_gene: TRBV7-9; d_gene: .; j_gene: TRBJ1-4; CDR3aa: CASSLEWQEKLFF; CDR3nt: TGTGCCAGCAGCTTAGAGTGGCAGGAAAAACTGTTTTTT
abundance: .; v_gene: TRBV7-9; d_gene: .; j_gene: TRBJ2-7; CDR3aa: CASSLNREEQYF; CDR3nt: TGTGCCAGCAGCTTAAACAGGGAGGAGCAGTACTTC
abundance: few; v_gene: TRBV7-6; d_gene: TRBD2; j_gene: TRBJ2-3; CDR3aa: CASRGLAGSTDTQYF; CDR3nt: TGTGCCAGCAGGGGACTAGCGGGATCCACAGATACGCAGTATTTT
abundance: .; v_gene: TRBV20-1; d_gene: .; j_gene: TRBJ2-5; CDR3aa: CSAPPGAQETQYF; CDR3nt: TGCAGTGCTCCGCCGGGGGCCCAAGAGACCCAGTACTTC
abundance: .; v_gene: TRBV5-1; d_gene: .; j_gene: TRBJ1-4; CDR3aa: CASSSSGRGTNEKLFF; CDR3nt: TGCGCCAGCAGCTCGTCTGGAAGGGGGACTAATGAAAAACTGTTTTTT
abundance: few; v_gene: TRBV29-1; d_gene: TRBD1; j_gene: TRBJ1-1; CDR3aa: CSVFGWGQFMNTEAFF; CDR3nt: TGCAGCGTCTTCGGTTGGGGACAGTTCATGAACACTGAAGCTTTCTTT
abundance: few; v_gene: TRBV20-1; d_gene: .; j_gene: TRBJ2-7; CDR3aa: CSAIPRDPYEQYF; CDR3nt: TGCAGTGCTATACCGCGGGATCCCTACGAGCAGTACTTC
abundance: .; v_gene: TRBV10-3; d_gene: .; j_gene: TRBJ1-2; CDR3aa: CATRTTYGYTF; CDR3nt: TGTGCCACCAGGACGACCTATGGCTACACCTTC
abundance: few; v_gene: TRBV10-3; d_gene: .; j_gene: TRBJ2-7; CDR3aa: CAISVEHNSYEQYF; CDR3nt: TGTGCCATCAGTGTGGAACACAACTCCTACGAGCAGTACTTC
abundance: .; v_gene: TRBV5-6; d_gene: .; j_gene: TRBJ2-1; CDR3aa: CASSLSSARSHYNEQFF; CDR3nt: TGTGCCAGCAGCTTGTCCAGCGCTAGGAGTCATTACAATGAGCAGTTCTTC
abundance: few; v_gene: TRBV7-8; d_gene: .; j_gene: TRBJ1-5; CDR3aa: CASSLVREQPQHF; CDR3nt: TGTGCCAGCAGCTTAGTTAGGGAACAGCCCCAGCATTTT
abundance: .; v_gene: TRBV4-1; d_gene: .; j_gene: TRBJ2-7; CDR3aa: CASSQGAKGTFYEQYF; CDR3nt: TGCGCCAGCAGCCAAGGTGCTAAGGGGACCTTCTACGAGCAGTACTTC
abundance: many; v_gene: TRBV29-1; d_gene: .; j_gene: TRBJ2-5; CDR3aa: CSALLPGQETQYF; CDR3nt: TGCAGCGCCCTCCTCCCGGGTCAAGAGACCCAGTACTTC
abundance: few; v_gene: TRBV11-2; d_gene: TRBD2; j_gene: TRBJ2-1; CDR3aa: CASSLVWMGAGAYNEQFF; CDR3nt: TGTGCCAGCAGCTTAGTGTGGATGGGAGCGGGGGCCTACAATGAGCAGTTCTTC
abundance: few; v_gene: TRBV5-1; d_gene: TRBD2; j_gene: TRBJ2-2; CDR3aa: CASSFGLAATNTGELFF; CDR3nt: TGCGCCAGCAGCTTTGGACTAGCGGCTACGAACACCGGGGAGCTGTTTTTT
abundance: .; v_gene: TRBV20-1; d_gene: .; j_gene: TRBJ1-5; CDR3aa: CSARSGHSNQPQHF; CDR3nt: TGCAGTGCTAGATCGGGTCATAGCAATCAGCCCCAGCATTTT
abundance: .; v_gene: TRBV5-1; d_gene: .; j_gene: TRBJ2-5; CDR3aa: CASSLASGAVHETQYF; CDR3nt: TGCGCCAGCAGCTTGGCTTCTGGGGCGGTCCACGAGACCCAGTACTTC
abundance: .; v_gene: TRBV24-1; d_gene: TRBD1; j_gene: TRBJ1-2; CDR3aa: CATSDRTGDGYTF; CDR3nt: TGTGCCACCAGTGACCGGACAGGGGACGGCTACACCTTC
abundance: .; v_gene: TRBV5-1; d_gene: .; j_gene: TRBJ2-1; CDR3aa: CASSLTTQNNEQFF; CDR3nt: TGCGCCAGCAGCTTAACGACCCAGAACAATGAGCAGTTCTTC
abundance: many; v_gene: TRBV6-2/TRBV6-3; d_gene: .; j_gene: TRBJ1-1; CDR3aa: CASKTNAGWNTEAFF; CDR3nt: TGTGCCAGCAAGACAAACGCGGGCTGGAACACTGAAGCTTTCTTT
abundance: few; v_gene: TRBV10-3; d_gene: .; j_gene: TRBJ2-7; CDR3aa: CAISDKGNGEQYF; CDR3nt: TGTGCCATCAGTGACAAAGGAAATGGCGAGCAGTACTTC
abundance: many; v_gene: TRBV5-1; d_gene: TRBD2; j_gene: TRBJ2-6; CDR3aa: CASSSGTSGAGANVLTF; CDR3nt: TGCGCCAGCAGCTCCGGGACTAGCGGGGCTGGGGCCAACGTCCTGACTTTC
abundance: .; v_gene: TRBV6-5; d_gene: .; j_gene: TRBJ2-1; CDR3aa: CASRLDGTHNNEQFF; CDR3nt: TGTGCCAGCAGACTCGACGGGACTCATAACAATGAGCAGTTCTTC
abundance: .; v_gene: TRBV10-3; d_gene: TRBD1; j_gene: TRBJ1-1; CDR3aa: CAISRGTAVNTEAFF; CDR3nt: TGTGCCATCAGCAGAGGGACAGCAGTGAACACTGAAGCTTTCTTT
abundance: many; v_gene: TRBV12-3/TRBV12-4; d_gene: TRBD2; j_gene: TRBJ2-3; CDR3aa: CASRGLAGPTSTDTQYF; CDR3nt: TGTGCCTCTAGGGGTCTAGCGGGACCCACTAGCACAGATACGCAGTATTTT
abundance: .; v_gene: TRBV10-3; d_gene: .; j_gene: TRBJ2-7; CDR3aa: CAAGGQTSYEQYF; CDR3nt: TGTGCCGCGGGGGGACAGACTTCCTACGAGCAGTACTTC
abundance: few; v_gene: TRBV12-3/TRBV12-4; d_gene: .; j_gene: TRBJ1-6; CDR3aa: CASSDVHNSPLHF; CDR3nt: TGTGCCAGCAGCGACGTCCATAATTCACCCCTCCACTTT
abundance: .; v_gene: TRBV7-2; d_gene: TRBD1; j_gene: TRBJ2-7; CDR3aa: CASKLTGAYEQYF; CDR3nt: TGTGCCAGCAAACTTACAGGGGCCTACGAGCAGTACTTC
abundance: .; v_gene: TRBV20-1; d_gene: .; j_gene: TRBJ2-5; CDR3aa: CSAPQAGETQYF; CDR3nt: TGCAGTGCACCTCAAGCGGGCGAGACCCAGTACTTC
abundance: .; v_gene: TRBV4-1; d_gene: TRBD1; j_gene: TRBJ2-7; CDR3aa: CASSQITGGGEQYF; CDR3nt: TGCGCCAGCAGCCAAATAACAGGGGGCGGCGAGCAGTACTTC
abundance: .; v_gene: TRBV6-5; d_gene: .; j_gene: TRBJ1-3; CDR3aa: CASSYGTLTSGNTIYF; CDR3nt: TGTGCCAGCAGTTACGGGACACTCACTTCTGGAAACACCATATATTTT
abundance: .; v_gene: TRBV7-2; d_gene: .; j_gene: TRBJ1-4; CDR3aa: CASNAISGEKLFF; CDR3nt: TGTGCCAGCAACGCAATCTCCGGTGAAAAACTGTTTTTT
abundance: few; v_gene: TRBV12-3/TRBV12-4; d_gene: .; j_gene: TRBJ2-1; CDR3aa: CASSWAGLPGDEQFF; CDR3nt: TGTGCCAGCAGTTGGGCGGGCCTACCCGGTGATGAGCAGTTCTTC
abundance: many; v_gene: TRBV20-1; d_gene: .; j_gene: TRBJ2-5; CDR3aa: CSARPRTVDHLFQETQYF; CDR3nt: TGCAGTGCTAGACCAAGGACAGTCGACCACCTTTTCCAAGAGACCCAGTACTTC
abundance: few; v_gene: TRBV6-2/TRBV6-3; d_gene: .; j_gene: TRBJ1-5; CDR3aa: CASTYSGGGNQPQHF; CDR3nt: TGTGCCAGCACTTACTCCGGGGGAGGGAATCAGCCCCAGCATTTT
abundance: .; v_gene: TRBV15; d_gene: .; j_gene: TRBJ2-3; CDR3aa: CATSRDLLGTDTQYF; CDR3nt: TGTGCCACCAGCAGAGATCTTTTAGGGACCGATACGCAGTATTTT
abundance: .; v_gene: TRBV11-1; d_gene: .; j_gene: TRBJ2-5; CDR3aa: CASSDKEARKTQYF; CDR3nt: TGTGCCAGCAGCGACAAGGAGGCTAGGAAGACCCAGTACTTC
abundance: few; v_gene: TRBV2; d_gene: TRBD1; j_gene: TRBJ2-3; CDR3aa: CASSTRGDTQYF; CDR3nt: TGTGCCAGCAGCACCAGGGGGGATACGCAGTATTTT
abundance: .; v_gene: TRBV6-5; d_gene: .; j_gene: TRBJ2-1; CDR3aa: CASSYDAVSSYNEQFF; CDR3nt: TGTGCCAGCAGTTACGACGCGGTCAGCTCCTACAATGAGCAGTTCTTC